This is a list of T cell receptor beta chains from one sample in a study of blood T cell repertoires in COVID-19. TCRdb keeps only in-frame clones here, not all; method: immunoSEQ multiplex PCR. The sample lists 70,000 to 90,000 clones, roughly 83% seen once, with roughly 18% in the top ten. The material sequenced was peripheral blood. These receptor sequences come from an elderly woman with acute or convalescent COVID-19. CDR3s include the opening cysteine and the closing phenylalanine or tryptophan. The D gene is left open where the match is weak. Clone size is stated in some rows and not others, as once, few, many or a class when expanded.

CDR3 protein: CASSSGSGIRQPQHF; CDR3 DNA: TGTGCCAGTAGTTCAGGGTCTGGGATTCGGCAGCCCCAGCATTTT; clone size: .; J gene: TRBJ1-5; V gene: TRBV19; D gene: .
CDR3 protein: CATSRSTSGRLYEQYF; CDR3 DNA: TGTGCCACCAGCAGATCAACTAGCGGGAGGCTCTACGAGCAGTACTTC; clone size: few; J gene: TRBJ2-7; V gene: TRBV15; D gene: TRBD2
CDR3 protein: CASRLGVGGQETQYF; CDR3 DNA: TGTGCCAGCAGGTTGGGGGTCGGGGGCCAAGAGACCCAGTACTTC; clone size: .; J gene: TRBJ2-5; V gene: TRBV5-5; D gene: .
CDR3 protein: CSATVSTESIYGYTF; CDR3 DNA: TGCAGCGCCACCGTCTCGACAGAAAGTATCTATGGCTACACCTTC; clone size: .; J gene: TRBJ1-2; V gene: TRBV29-1; D gene: .
CDR3 protein: CASSPGPGQGKPGETQYF; CDR3 DNA: TGTGCCAGCAGTCCCGGCCCGGGACAGGGGAAGCCGGGGGAGACCCAGTACTTC; clone size: .; J gene: TRBJ2-5; V gene: TRBV5-8; D gene: TRBD1
CDR3 protein: CAISDKNTEAFF; CDR3 DNA: TGTGCCATCAGTGATAAGAACACTGAAGCTTTCTTT; clone size: .; J gene: TRBJ1-1; V gene: TRBV10-3; D gene: .
CDR3 protein: CASSVEGQGADTQYF; CDR3 DNA: TGTGCCAGCAGCGTAGAGGGACAGGGCGCAGATACGCAGTATTTT; clone size: .; J gene: TRBJ2-3; V gene: TRBV9; D gene: TRBD1
CDR3 protein: CASKGTGKNEQFF; CDR3 DNA: TGTGCCAGCAAGGGGACAGGGAAGAATGAGCAGTTCTTC; clone size: .; J gene: TRBJ2-1; V gene: TRBV2; D gene: TRBD1
CDR3 protein: CASSPLGQGAHEQYF; CDR3 DNA: TGTGCCAGCTCACCATTAGGACAGGGGGCCCACGAGCAGTACTTC; clone size: .; J gene: TRBJ2-7; V gene: TRBV18; D gene: TRBD1
CDR3 protein: CASSATGGAGNEQFF; CDR3 DNA: TGTGCCAGCAGCGCTACAGGGGGCGCGGGGAATGAGCAGTTCTTC; clone size: few; J gene: TRBJ2-1; V gene: TRBV9; D gene: TRBD1
CDR3 protein: CASRLLAGGTDTQYF; CDR3 DNA: TGCGCCAGCAGACTTCTAGCGGGAGGTACAGATACGCAGTATTTT; clone size: .; J gene: TRBJ2-3; V gene: TRBV5-1; D gene: TRBD2
CDR3 protein: CASKEGQGLVGMNTEAFF; CDR3 DNA: TGTGCCAGCAAGGAAGGACAGGGGCTTGTTGGAATGAACACTGAAGCTTTCTTT; clone size: .; J gene: TRBJ1-1; V gene: TRBV7-8; D gene: TRBD1
CDR3 protein: CASMSVNYGYTF; CDR3 DNA: TGTGCCAGCATGAGTGTTAACTATGGCTACACCTTC; clone size: .; J gene: TRBJ1-2; V gene: TRBV12-3/TRBV12-4; D gene: .
CDR3 protein: CASSNSGLKETQYF; CDR3 DNA: TGTGCCAGCAGCAATTCGGGACTAAAAGAGACCCAGTACTTC; clone size: .; J gene: TRBJ2-5; V gene: TRBV9; D gene: TRBD2
CDR3 protein: CASSQDGQDNQPQHF; CDR3 DNA: TGTGCCAGCAGTCAAGACGGACAGGACAATCAGCCCCAGCATTTT; clone size: .; J gene: TRBJ1-5; V gene: TRBV6-4; D gene: TRBD1
CDR3 protein: CASSYAQNEKLFF; CDR3 DNA: TGTGCCAGCAGTTACGCCCAGAATGAAAAACTGTTTTTT; clone size: few; J gene: TRBJ1-4; V gene: TRBV6-5; D gene: .
CDR3 protein: CAWEGKYQETQYF; CDR3 DNA: TGTGCCTGGGAGGGGAAGTACCAAGAGACCCAGTACTTC; clone size: .; J gene: TRBJ2-5; V gene: TRBV30; D gene: .
CDR3 protein: CASSEQGFGELFF; CDR3 DNA: TGTGCCAGCAGTGAACAGGGTTTTGGGGAGCTGTTTTTT; clone size: few; J gene: TRBJ2-2; V gene: TRBV6-1; D gene: .
CDR3 protein: CASSRQGWSYEQYF; CDR3 DNA: TGTGCCAGCTCGCGACAGGGTTGGTCCTACGAGCAGTACTTC; clone size: .; J gene: TRBJ2-7; V gene: TRBV18; D gene: TRBD1
CDR3 protein: CASSFEAPHNEQFF; CDR3 DNA: TGTGCCAGCAGTTTCGAAGCACCCCACAATGAGCAGTTCTTC; clone size: .; J gene: TRBJ2-1; V gene: TRBV27; D gene: .
CDR3 protein: CASSLPGGSYGYTF; CDR3 DNA: TGTGCCAGCAGCTTACCTGGGGGGAGCTATGGCTACACCTTC; clone size: .; J gene: TRBJ1-2; V gene: TRBV7-9; D gene: .
CDR3 protein: CASSQDLRTGVSKETQYF; CDR3 DNA: TGTGCCAGCAGCCAAGATTTGAGGACAGGGGTTTCCAAAGAGACCCAGTACTTC; clone size: .; J gene: TRBJ2-5; V gene: TRBV14; D gene: TRBD1
CDR3 protein: CASSFDQGSDTQYF; CDR3 DNA: TGCGCCAGCAGCTTTGACCAGGGCTCAGATACGCAGTATTTT; clone size: .; J gene: TRBJ2-3; V gene: TRBV5-1; D gene: .
CDR3 protein: CASSLNGALRDGYTF; CDR3 DNA: TGTGCCAGCAGCTTAAATGGGGCGCTTAGGGATGGCTACACCTTC; clone size: .; J gene: TRBJ1-2; V gene: TRBV7-8; D gene: .
CDR3 protein: CASSLSRQDTQYF; CDR3 DNA: TGTGCCAGCAGCTTGTCAAGACAAGATACGCAGTATTTT; clone size: once; J gene: TRBJ2-3; V gene: TRBV7-2; D gene: .
CDR3 protein: CASSGRTGDNEQFF; CDR3 DNA: TGCGCCAGCAGCGGAAGGACTGGGGACAATGAGCAGTTCTTC; clone size: few; J gene: TRBJ2-1; V gene: TRBV5-1; D gene: .
CDR3 protein: CASRGVSSYNSPLHF; CDR3 DNA: TGTGCCAGTAGAGGGGTCAGCTCCTATAATTCACCCCTCCACTTT; clone size: .; J gene: TRBJ1-6; V gene: TRBV19; D gene: .
CDR3 protein: CASRGTGKTEAFF; CDR3 DNA: TGTGCCAGCAGGGGGACAGGAAAGACTGAAGCTTTCTTT; clone size: .; J gene: TRBJ1-1; V gene: TRBV6-5; D gene: TRBD1
CDR3 protein: CASSPTWSGGDTGELFF; CDR3 DNA: TGTGCCAGCAGCCCCACTTGGAGCGGGGGGGACACCGGGGAGCTGTTTTTT; clone size: .; J gene: TRBJ2-2; V gene: TRBV3-1/TRBV3-2; D gene: TRBD2
CDR3 protein: CASSQMGQGRNTEAFF; CDR3 DNA: TGTGCCAGTAGCCAAATGGGACAGGGACGCAACACTGAAGCTTTCTTT; clone size: once; J gene: TRBJ1-1; V gene: TRBV19; D gene: TRBD1
CDR3 protein: CASSEGANTEAFF; CDR3 DNA: TGTGCCAGCAGTGAAGGGGCGAACACTGAAGCTTTCTTT; clone size: .; J gene: TRBJ1-1; V gene: TRBV6-1; D gene: .
CDR3 protein: CASSLGSGNKETQYF; CDR3 DNA: TGCGCCAGCAGCTTAGGGTCCGGGAATAAAGAGACCCAGTACTTC; clone size: .; J gene: TRBJ2-5; V gene: TRBV5-1; D gene: .
CDR3 protein: CATAPAGEQREQFF; CDR3 DNA: TGTGCCACCGCCCCAGCGGGAGAACAACGGGAGCAGTTCTTC; clone size: .; J gene: TRBJ2-1; V gene: TRBV28; D gene: TRBD2
CDR3 protein: CASSYYSIGSPLHF; CDR3 DNA: TGTGCCAGCAGCTACTATTCTATCGGTTCACCCCTCCACTTT; clone size: .; J gene: TRBJ1-6; V gene: TRBV5-4; D gene: .
CDR3 protein: CASQPTGKLNEQYF; CDR3 DNA: TGTGCCAGCCAACCTACAGGGAAATTAAACGAGCAGTACTTC; clone size: .; J gene: TRBJ2-7; V gene: TRBV18; D gene: .
CDR3 protein: CASSLSRGTSTDTQYF; CDR3 DNA: TGTGCCAGCAGCCTTAGCCGGGGGACCAGCACAGATACGCAGTATTTT; clone size: .; J gene: TRBJ2-3; V gene: TRBV7-9; D gene: .
CDR3 protein: CASSDTGGGLYGYTF; CDR3 DNA: TGTGCCAGTAGCGACACAGGGGGCGGCCTCTATGGCTACACCTTC; clone size: .; J gene: TRBJ1-2; V gene: TRBV19; D gene: TRBD1
CDR3 protein: CASSLASGSTDTQYF; CDR3 DNA: TGTGCCAGCAGCTTAGCTAGCGGTAGCACAGATACGCAGTATTTT; clone size: .; J gene: TRBJ2-3; V gene: TRBV7-9; D gene: .
CDR3 protein: CASQGLVRSNQPQHF; CDR3 DNA: TGTGCCAGCCAAGGACTCGTCCGGAGCAATCAGCCCCAGCATTTT; clone size: .; J gene: TRBJ1-5; V gene: TRBV6-5; D gene: .
CDR3 protein: CASSFTGGIGYTF; CDR3 DNA: TGTGCCAGCAGTTTTACAGGGGGCATAGGCTACACCTTC; clone size: .; J gene: TRBJ1-2; V gene: TRBV6-5; D gene: TRBD1
CDR3 protein: CSVATGGDSSPLHF; CDR3 DNA: TGCAGCGTCGCGACAGGGGGGGATAGTTCACCCCTCCACTTT; clone size: .; J gene: TRBJ1-6; V gene: TRBV29-1; D gene: TRBD1
CDR3 protein: CASTKEGMNTEAFF; CDR3 DNA: TGTGCCAGCACCAAAGAGGGCATGAACACTGAAGCTTTCTTT; clone size: once; J gene: TRBJ1-1; V gene: TRBV6-6; D gene: .
CDR3 protein: CSASLNQPQHF; CDR3 DNA: TGCAGTGCTAGCTTGAATCAGCCCCAGCATTTT; clone size: .; J gene: TRBJ1-5; V gene: TRBV20-1; D gene: .
CDR3 protein: CASSEVEQPNQPQHF; CDR3 DNA: TGTGCCAGCAGTGAAGTAGAACAGCCCAATCAGCCCCAGCATTTT; clone size: few; J gene: TRBJ1-5; V gene: TRBV2; D gene: .
CDR3 protein: CASSSTSGRAYEQFF; CDR3 DNA: TGTGCCAGCAGCTCGACTAGCGGGAGGGCATATGAGCAGTTCTTC; clone size: .; J gene: TRBJ2-1; V gene: TRBV14; D gene: TRBD2
CDR3 protein: CATSRTWDRNVYGYTF; CDR3 DNA: TGTGCCACCAGCAGAACGTGGGACAGGAACGTATATGGCTACACCTTC; clone size: few; J gene: TRBJ1-2; V gene: TRBV15; D gene: TRBD1
CDR3 protein: CASSELAEPFFEQYF; CDR3 DNA: TGTGCCAGCAGTGAACTAGCGGAACCCTTCTTCGAGCAGTACTTC; clone size: .; J gene: TRBJ2-7; V gene: TRBV2; D gene: TRBD2
CDR3 protein: CASSLGTGLDTEAFF; CDR3 DNA: TGTGCCAGCAGCTTAGGAACGGGGTTAGACACTGAAGCTTTCTTT; clone size: .; J gene: TRBJ1-1; V gene: TRBV7-8; D gene: .
CDR3 protein: CASRAGKRETQYF; CDR3 DNA: TGTGCCAGCAGGGCCGGGAAGCGAGAGACCCAGTACTTC; clone size: .; J gene: TRBJ2-5; V gene: TRBV7-9; D gene: .
CDR3 protein: CASSLGPRTQYF; CDR3 DNA: TGTGCCAGCAGTTTAGGCCCGCGGACGCAGTATTTT; clone size: .; J gene: TRBJ2-3; V gene: TRBV12-3/TRBV12-4; D gene: .
CDR3 protein: CASSLSGGAHNEQFF; CDR3 DNA: TGTGCCAGCAGTCTTAGCGGGGGGGCACACAATGAGCAGTTCTTC; clone size: .; J gene: TRBJ2-1; V gene: TRBV14; D gene: TRBD2
CDR3 protein: CASSSLQQGLITNEKLFF; CDR3 DNA: TGCGCCAGCAGTTCCCTCCAACAGGGGCTAATAACTAATGAAAAACTGTTTTTT; clone size: .; J gene: TRBJ1-4; V gene: TRBV5-1; D gene: TRBD1
CDR3 protein: CAWSVWGVGNTEAFF; CDR3 DNA: TGTGCCTGGAGTGTATGGGGCGTCGGGAACACTGAAGCTTTCTTT; clone size: .; J gene: TRBJ1-1; V gene: TRBV30; D gene: .
CDR3 protein: CASSLVPGGDEKLFF; CDR3 DNA: TGTGCCAGCAGCTTAGTTCCGGGGGGAGATGAAAAACTGTTTTTT; clone size: .; J gene: TRBJ1-4; V gene: TRBV11-2; D gene: .
CDR3 protein: CASSSNSGANVLTF; CDR3 DNA: TGTGCCAGCAGTTCTAACTCTGGGGCCAACGTCCTGACTTTC; clone size: once; J gene: TRBJ2-6; V gene: TRBV27; D gene: .
CDR3 protein: CASSLERTPLHF; CDR3 DNA: TGTGCCAGCAGTTTAGAGCGAACACCCCTCCACTTT; clone size: .; J gene: TRBJ1-6; V gene: TRBV28; D gene: .
CDR3 protein: CASSFRPGPSTDTQYF; CDR3 DNA: TGTGCCAGCAGCTTCCGTCCGGGTCCCAGCACAGATACGCAGTATTTT; clone size: .; J gene: TRBJ2-3; V gene: TRBV5-5; D gene: .
CDR3 protein: CASSQDNAGLAGIQREQYF; CDR3 DNA: TGCGCCAGCAGCCAAGATAACGCGGGACTAGCGGGAATTCAGCGCGAGCAGTACTTC; clone size: .; J gene: TRBJ2-7; V gene: TRBV4-1; D gene: TRBD2
CDR3 protein: CASSRPGSNEKLFF; CDR3 DNA: TGTGCCAGCAGCAGACCGGGTTCTAATGAAAAACTGTTTTTT; clone size: .; J gene: TRBJ1-4; V gene: TRBV25-1; D gene: .
CDR3 protein: CASGQGNQPQHF; CDR3 DNA: TGTGCCAGCGGACAGGGAAATCAGCCCCAGCATTTT; clone size: .; J gene: TRBJ1-5; V gene: TRBV9; D gene: TRBD1